This T cell receptor (beta chain) is from a study of shared clonotypes between healthy human individuals. From germline, CDR1 is LGHNA and CDR2 YNFKEQ. This CDR3 contains 16 residues. Trimming shortened V by 0 bases and J by 4 bases, and 15 bases separated the two germline ends. This table comes from immunoSEQ multiplex PCR, and its TCRdb copy is limited to in-frame clones, with some not included. The sample consists of over a million clones, approximately 80% of them appearing once. The clonotype originates from a man between 18 and 35 years old in good health. Some clones in this sample may be carry-over from other donors' samples. This chain uses TRBV4-2 with TRBJ1-1; D unclear. Sequences were obtained from memory CD4+ T cells from PBMCs. Subset noted: CD45RA-negative fraction. CDR3 amino acids: CASSQDPGFGSTEAFF. CDR3 bases: TGTGCCAGCAGCCAAGATCCCGGCTTCGGGAGCACTGAAGCTTTCTTT.